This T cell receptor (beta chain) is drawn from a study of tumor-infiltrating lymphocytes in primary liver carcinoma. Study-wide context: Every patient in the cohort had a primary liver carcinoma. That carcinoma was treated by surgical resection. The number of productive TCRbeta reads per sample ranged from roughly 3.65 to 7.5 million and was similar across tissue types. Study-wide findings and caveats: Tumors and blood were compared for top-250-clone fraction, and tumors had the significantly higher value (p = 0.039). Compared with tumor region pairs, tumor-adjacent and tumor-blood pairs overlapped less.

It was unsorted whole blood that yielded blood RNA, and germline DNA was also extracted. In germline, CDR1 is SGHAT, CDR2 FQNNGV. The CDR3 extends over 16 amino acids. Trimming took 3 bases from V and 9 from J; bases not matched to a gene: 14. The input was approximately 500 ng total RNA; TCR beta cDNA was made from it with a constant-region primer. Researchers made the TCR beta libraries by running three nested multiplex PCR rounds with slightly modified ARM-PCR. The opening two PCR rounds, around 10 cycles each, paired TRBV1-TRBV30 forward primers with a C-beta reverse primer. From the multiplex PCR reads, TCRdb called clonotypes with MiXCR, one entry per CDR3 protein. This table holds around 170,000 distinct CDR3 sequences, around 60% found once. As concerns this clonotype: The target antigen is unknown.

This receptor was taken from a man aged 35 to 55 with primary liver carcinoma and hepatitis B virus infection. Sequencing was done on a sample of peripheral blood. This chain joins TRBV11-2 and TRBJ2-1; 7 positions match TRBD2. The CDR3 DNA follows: TGTGCCAGCAGCTTGGATATCCGACTAGCCATTAGTGAGCAGTTCTTC. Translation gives CASSLDIRLAISEQFF. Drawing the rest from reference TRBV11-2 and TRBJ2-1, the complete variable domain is EAGVAQSPRYKIIEKRQSVAFWCNPISGHATLYWYQQILGQGPKLLIQFQNNGVVDDSQLPKDRFSAERLKGVDSTLKIQPAKLEDSAVYLCASSLDIRLAISEQFFGPGTRLTVL.